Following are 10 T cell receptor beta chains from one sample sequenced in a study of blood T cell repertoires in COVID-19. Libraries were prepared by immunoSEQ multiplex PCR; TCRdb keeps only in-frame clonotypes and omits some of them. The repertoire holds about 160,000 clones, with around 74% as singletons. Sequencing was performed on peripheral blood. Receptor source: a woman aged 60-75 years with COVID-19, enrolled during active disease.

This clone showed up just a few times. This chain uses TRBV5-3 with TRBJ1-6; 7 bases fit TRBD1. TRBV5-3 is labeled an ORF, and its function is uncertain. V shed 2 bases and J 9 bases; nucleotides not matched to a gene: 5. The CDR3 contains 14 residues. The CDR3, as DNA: TGTGCCAGAAGCTTCGACAGGGCCTCTTCACCCCTCCACTTT. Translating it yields CARSFDRASSPLHF.

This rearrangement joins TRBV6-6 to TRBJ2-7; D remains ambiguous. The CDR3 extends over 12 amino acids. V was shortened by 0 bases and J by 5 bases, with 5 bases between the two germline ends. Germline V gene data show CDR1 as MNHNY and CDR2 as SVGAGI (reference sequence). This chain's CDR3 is CASSYSSNEQYV. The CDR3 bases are TGTGCCAGCAGTTACTCGAGTAACGAGCAGTACGTC.

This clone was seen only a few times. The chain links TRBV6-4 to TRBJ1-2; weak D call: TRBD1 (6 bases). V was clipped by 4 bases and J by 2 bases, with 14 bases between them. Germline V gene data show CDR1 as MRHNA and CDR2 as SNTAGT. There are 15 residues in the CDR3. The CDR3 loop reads CASSADRWTNYGYTF. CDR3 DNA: TGTGCCAGCAGTGCTGACAGGTGGACGAACTATGGCTACACCTTC.

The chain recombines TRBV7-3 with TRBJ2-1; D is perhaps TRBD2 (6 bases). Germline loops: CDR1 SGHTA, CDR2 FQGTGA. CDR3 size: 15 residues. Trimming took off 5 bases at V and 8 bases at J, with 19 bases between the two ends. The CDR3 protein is CASSDPGLFVDEQFF. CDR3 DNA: TGTGCCAGCAGCGACCCCGGACTATTCGTAGATGAGCAGTTCTTC. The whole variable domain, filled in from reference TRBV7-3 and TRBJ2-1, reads GAGVSQTPSNKVTEKGKYVELRCDPISGHTALYWYRQSLGQGPEFLIYFQGTGAADDSGLPNDRFFAVRPEGSVSTLKIQRTERGDSAVYLCASSDPGLFVDEQFFGPGTRLTVL.

CDR3: CASSLGLAGGFSRSTDTQYF. The DNA of the CDR3 is TGTGCCAGCAGCCTCGGACTAGCGGGGGGTTTTTCGCGTAGCACAGATACGCAGTATTTT. The rearrangement joins TRBV6-6 to TRBJ2-3; 14 bases align to TRBD2. The CDR3 consists of 20 residues. From germline, CDR1 is MNHNY and CDR2 SVGAGI (reference sequence). The V segment lost 6 bases and the J segment 0 bases; nucleotides outside the gene matches: 14.

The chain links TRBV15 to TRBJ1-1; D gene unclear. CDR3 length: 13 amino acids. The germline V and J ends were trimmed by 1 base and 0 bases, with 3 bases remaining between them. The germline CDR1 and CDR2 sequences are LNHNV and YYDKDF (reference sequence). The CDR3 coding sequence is TGTGCCACCAGCAGAGTCGTGAACACTGAAGCTTTCTTT. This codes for CATSRVVNTEAFF. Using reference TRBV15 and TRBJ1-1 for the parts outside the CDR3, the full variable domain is DAMVIQNPRYQVTQFGKPVTLSCSQTLNHNVMYWYQQKSSQAPKLLFHYYDKDFNNEADTPDNFQSRRPNTSFCFLDIRSPGLGDTAMYLCATSRVVNTEAFFGQGTRLTVV.

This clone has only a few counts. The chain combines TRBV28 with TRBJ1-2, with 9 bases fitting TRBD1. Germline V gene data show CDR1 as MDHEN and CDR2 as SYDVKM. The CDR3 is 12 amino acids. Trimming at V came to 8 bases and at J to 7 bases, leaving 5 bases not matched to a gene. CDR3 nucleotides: TGTGCCAGCGAGGACAGGGGTGGTGGCTACACCTTC. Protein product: CASEDRGGGYTF.

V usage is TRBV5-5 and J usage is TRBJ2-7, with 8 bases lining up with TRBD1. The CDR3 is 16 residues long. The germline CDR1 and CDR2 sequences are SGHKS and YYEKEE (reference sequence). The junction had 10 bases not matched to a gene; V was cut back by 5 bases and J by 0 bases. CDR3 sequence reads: CASSPLGQESSYEQYF. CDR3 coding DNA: TGTGCCAGCAGTCCCCTGGGACAGGAGAGCTCCTACGAGCAGTACTTC.

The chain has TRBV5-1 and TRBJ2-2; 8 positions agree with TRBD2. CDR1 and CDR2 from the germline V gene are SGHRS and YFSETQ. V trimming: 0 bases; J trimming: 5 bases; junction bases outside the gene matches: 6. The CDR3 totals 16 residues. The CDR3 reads CASSLEGQRGTGELFF. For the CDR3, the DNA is TGCGCCAGCAGCTTGGAGGGGCAGCGGGGGACCGGGGAGCTGTTTTTT.

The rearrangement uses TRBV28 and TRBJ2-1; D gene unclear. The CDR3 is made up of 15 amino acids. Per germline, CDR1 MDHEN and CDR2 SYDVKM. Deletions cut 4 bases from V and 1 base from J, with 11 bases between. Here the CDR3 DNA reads TGTGCCAGCAGTTCTACCCAACGATCCTACAATGAGCAGTTCTTC. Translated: CASSSTQRSYNEQFF.